The clone carrying this T cell receptor (beta chain) was seen a handful of times. Its target is unknown. The germline CDR1 and CDR2 sequences are LNHNV and YYDKDF (reference sequence). The J segment lost 12 bases and the V segment lost 4 bases, leaving 15 bases of the junction unmatched. There are 16 residues in the CDR3. Two oligonucleotides, mixed equimolar, formed the beta constant-region primer covering TRBC1 and TRBC2. The ligated cDNA underwent four PCR rounds using SP2 and nested alpha and beta constant-region primers. From the UMI-ligation and nested PCR reads, TCRdb called clonotypes with MiXCR, one entry per CDR3 protein. The data contain about 150,000 distinct CDR3 sequences, over 20% of them singletons. This record belongs to a study of naive and memory T cell subsets. General study results and limits: A few larger clonotypes appeared in naive repertoires, especially CD8, possibly memory cells re-expressing CD45RA.

The chain couples TRBV15 to TRBJ2-6, with 7 nucleotides matching TRBD2. The sample comprised naive CD4+ T cells from blood. The source of this sequence is a human donor in good health. Written as DNA, the CDR3 is TGTGCCACCAGCACGCCACTTACCCCGGGACTATCCGTCCTGACTTTC. Protein sequence: CATSTPLTPGLSVLTF.